The rows below give T cell receptor beta chains drawn from one sample of a study of blood T cell repertoires in COVID-19. Using immunoSEQ multiplex PCR, the repertoire was profiled, and TCRdb retains in-frame clones only, with some absent. The sample lists approximately 150,000 clones, more than 70% seen once, with more than 2% in the top ten. Sequencing input: peripheral blood. Source of these receptors: a man over 45 who had recovered from COVID-19. The CDR3 runs from the conserved cysteine through the conserved F or W. A D gene is named only where the DNA matches it firmly. Clone size is given for some rows only: seen once, a few or many times, or a class if the clone is expanded.

TRBJ1-2	NA	NA	TRBV30	CACKPLEGYTF	TGTGCCTGTAAGCCCCTCGAGGGCTACACCTTC
TRBJ1-3	NA	once	TRBV9	CASSPRWSGVGNTIYF	TGTGCCAGCAGCCCACGCTGGAGCGGGGTTGGAAACACCATATATTTT
TRBJ2-3	NA	NA	TRBV5-1	CASSLGGAGSADTQYF	TGCGCCAGCAGCTTGGGGGGCGCAGGGTCTGCAGATACGCAGTATTTT
TRBJ1-5	NA	NA	TRBV24-1	CATSGLGYQPQHF	TGTGCCACCTCGGGGTTGGGTTATCAGCCCCAGCATTTT
TRBJ2-3	TRBD1	NA	TRBV9	CASSKGQGLDTQYF	TGTGCCAGCAGCAAGGGACAGGGGTTAGATACGCAGTATTTT
TRBJ2-7	TRBD1	NA	TRBV9	CASSVTGTEFYEQYF	TGTGCCAGCAGCGTAACCGGGACAGAGTTCTACGAGCAGTACTTC
TRBJ1-1	NA	NA	TRBV4-2	CASSQEGGPEAFF	TGTGCCAGCAGCCAAGAAGGCGGGCCTGAAGCTTTCTTT
TRBJ2-5	TRBD1	NA	TRBV11-2	CASTPVGGRETQYF	TGTGCCAGCACCCCCGTAGGGGGCCGAGAGACCCAGTACTTC
TRBJ1-1	NA	NA	TRBV28	CASSLTVPVNTEAFF	TGTGCCAGCAGCTTGACAGTCCCCGTGAACACTGAAGCTTTCTTT
TRBJ2-5	TRBD2	NA	TRBV29-1	CSVGGSGTTQEAQYF	TGCAGCGTTGGAGGTAGCGGGACAACCCAAGAGGCCCAGTACTTC
TRBJ2-5	TRBD1	NA	TRBV13	CASSFRQGLRETQYF	TGTGCCAGCAGCTTCCGACAGGGGTTAAGGGAGACCCAGTACTTC
TRBJ2-5	NA	NA	TRBV5-4	CASSDAQGETQYF	TGTGCCAGCAGCGATGCTCAGGGGGAGACCCAGTACTTC
TRBJ2-6	TRBD1	NA	TRBV5-1	CASEATGTGLSGANVLTF	TGCGCCAGCGAAGCGACCGGGACAGGGCTCTCTGGGGCCAACGTCCTGACTTTC
TRBJ2-2	TRBD2	NA	TRBV7-9	CASVPGLAEIKGELFF	TGTGCCAGCGTTCCGGGACTAGCGGAGATAAAGGGGGAGCTGTTTTTT
TRBJ2-1	NA	NA	TRBV14	CASSHLRDTPNEQFF	TGTGCCAGCAGCCATCTTCGGGACACCCCAAATGAGCAGTTCTTC
TRBJ2-7	NA	NA	TRBV21-1	CASSKAIDYEQYF	TGTGCCAGCAGCAAAGCGATAGACTACGAGCAGTACTTC
TRBJ2-7	TRBD1	few	TRBV5-8	CASTNRGRYEQYF	TGTGCCAGCACGAACAGGGGTCGCTACGAGCAGTACTTC
TRBJ1-6	NA	few	TRBV14	CASSLTGRGSPLHF	TGTGCCAGCAGTCTCACAGGGAGAGGTTCACCCCTCCACTTT
TRBJ2-1	TRBD2	NA	TRBV9	CASSVVGTSSYNEQFF	TGTGCCAGCAGCGTAGTTGGGACTAGCTCCTACAATGAGCAGTTCTTC
TRBJ2-5	NA	NA	TRBV6-5	CASSPTRGTQYF	TGTGCCAGCAGCCCGACCCGGGGGACCCAGTACTTC
TRBJ2-7	TRBD1	NA	TRBV18	CASSPYTQGSNEQYF	TGTGCCAGCTCACCATACACACAGGGGTCCAACGAGCAGTACTTC
TRBJ1-5	NA	NA	TRBV6-5	CASRPQGIGNQPQHF	TGTGCCAGCAGACCGCAGGGAATCGGGAATCAGCCCCAGCATTTT
TRBJ2-3	TRBD1	NA	TRBV29-1	CSVELGTGRTDTQYF	TGCAGCGTTGAGCTCGGGACAGGGCGCACAGATACGCAGTATTTT
TRBJ1-5	TRBD1	NA	TRBV28	CASKGTGNNQPQHF	TGTGCCAGCAAAGGGACAGGGAACAATCAGCCCCAGCATTTT
TRBJ2-3	NA	NA	TRBV4-1	CASSPTQAAGGDTQYF	TGCGCCAGCAGCCCCACCCAAGCGGCAGGAGGAGATACGCAGTATTTT
TRBJ2-5	TRBD2	once	TRBV5-3	CARFPGLANETQYF	TGTGCCAGATTCCCGGGACTAGCAAATGAGACCCAGTACTTC
TRBJ2-5	NA	NA	TRBV19	CASSIGATGKETQYF	TGTGCCAGTAGTATAGGGGCGACAGGTAAAGAGACCCAGTACTTC
TRBJ2-7	NA	NA	TRBV5-4	CASSGPQGRHEQYF	TGTGCCAGCAGTGGCCCGCAGGGTCGTCACGAGCAGTACTTC
TRBJ2-5	TRBD1	NA	TRBV7-6	CASSSTTGAQETQYF	TGTGCCAGCAGCTCCACTACAGGGGCGCAAGAGACCCAGTACTTC
TRBJ2-7	NA	NA	TRBV7-8	CASSSGESSYEQYF	TGTGCCAGCAGCTCAGGTGAAAGCTCCTACGAGCAGTACTTC
TRBJ2-1	NA	NA	TRBV5-4	CASSQNSNEQFF	TGTGCCAGCAGCCAAAATAGCAATGAGCAGTTCTTC
TRBJ2-1	TRBD2	NA	TRBV6-4	CASSSTPSGSFYNEQFF	TGTGCCAGCAGTTCAACCCCTAGCGGGAGTTTCTACAATGAGCAGTTCTTC
TRBJ1-2	NA	NA	TRBV6-7	CASRHRAGYTF	TGTGCCAGCAGGCACAGGGCTGGCTACACCTTC
TRBJ2-1	TRBD2	few	TRBV7-7	CASSPGLASYNEQFF	TGTGCCAGCAGCCCCGGACTAGCTTCCTACAATGAGCAGTTCTTC